Shown below are 8 T cell receptor beta chains from a single sample sequenced in a study of T cell repertoires in cytomegalovirus infection. Using its own MiXCR run on the reads, TCRdb lists one record per CDR3 protein. The sample contains a few hundred thousand distinct CDR3 sequences, about 35% of which appear only once. No antigens are known for them. This material consisted of cultured PBMCs, taken from culture after CMV antigen stimulation. These receptors were obtained from a human donor in good health (CMV status not recorded). Some clones in this sample may be carry-over from other donors' samples.

The chain couples TRBV6-2 or TRBV6-3 to TRBJ2-1; 9 bases line up with TRBD1. V lost 7 bases, J lost 6 bases, and 7 bases stayed unmatched. Germline V gene data show CDR1 as MNHEY and CDR2 as SVGEGT. The CDR3 extends over 14 amino acids. CDR3 sequence: CASTGQGLVNEQFF. The CDR3 DNA reads TGTGCCAGCACAGGACAGGGGTTGGTCAATGAGCAGTTCTTC.

CDR3 protein: CASIGVNTEAFF. The CDR3 DNA reads as TGTGCCAGCATAGGGGTCAACACTGAAGCTTTCTTT. The V and J genes are TRBV6-5 and TRBJ1-1, with D possibly TRBD1 on 5 matching bases. V was cut by 7 bases and J by 2 bases, with 8 bases left in between. This CDR3 has 12 residues. Germline-derived CDR1 and CDR2 are MNHEY and SVGAGI.

This clonotype was counted a few times. This chain connects TRBV7-9 to TRBJ2-3; no definite D call. The CDR3 runs to 15 residues. CDR1 and CDR2 (germline): SEHNR, FQNEAQ (reference sequence). V was pared by 5 bases and J by 1 base, with 13 bases between. In DNA, the CDR3 is TGTGCCAGCAGCCCCTGGCCTGGCGGCACAGATACGCAGTATTTT. This encodes CASSPWPGGTDTQYF.

J is TRBJ2-1 and V is TRBV24-1; TRBD2 aligns across 9 bases. V shed 4 bases, J shed 10 bases, and the junction held 10 bases outside the gene matches. The germline V gene has CDR1 KGHDR and CDR2 SFDVKD. The CDR3 is made up of 15 amino acids. CDR3 coding DNA: TGTGCCACCAGTGAGGGACTAGCCAACTGGAGGGAGCAGTTCTTC. Residues: CATSEGLANWREQFF.

This clonotype showed up many times. The chain is built from TRBV7-2 and TRBJ2-3; D may match TRBD1 or TRBD2 (5 bases each). Germline-derived CDR1 and CDR2 are SGHTA and FQGNSA. The V and J ends lost 5 bases and 2 bases respectively, with 11 bases between them. This CDR3 contains 14 residues. The CDR3 loop reads CASSPGALTDTQYF. The CDR3 nucleotides read TGTGCCAGCAGCCCCGGGGCCCTCACAGATACGCAGTATTTT.

The chain combines TRBV7-2 with TRBJ2-3; D remains unclear. Germline V gene lookup returns CDR1 SGHTA and CDR2 FQGNSA. CDR3 length equals 15 residues. Trimming took off 4 bases at V and 6 bases at J, with 17 bases between the two ends. The CDR3 bases are TGTGCCAGCAGCTCATATACTGGCATTTCGGATACGCAGTATTTT. It specifies CASSSYTGISDTQYF.

This sequence joins TRBV4-1 and TRBJ2-1; possibly TRBD2 for D (5 bases). Germline assignment: CDR1 MGHRA and CDR2 YSYEKL. The CDR3 sequence is 13 residues long. V was trimmed by 4 bases and J by 12 bases, leaving 16 bases between them. The CDR3 region is CASSPGLFFGQFF. The CDR3 DNA reads as TGCGCCAGCAGCCCCGGACTGTTCTTTGGGCAGTTCTTC.

The gene calls are TRBV11-2 and TRBJ2-7; TRBD1 aligns across 8 bases. The V segment lost 6 bases and the J segment 2 bases; nucleotides outside the gene matches: 9. The CDR3 consists of 15 residues. Germline CDR1 reads SGHAT; CDR2 reads FQNNGV. The CDR3 DNA sequence: TGTGCCAGCAGTATAGGCAGGGGGCTCCCCTACGAGCAGTACGTC. Its translation: CASSIGRGLPYEQYV.